This entry lists 18 T cell receptor beta chains sequenced from one sample in a study of blood T cells in healthy people across ages (dated by TCRdb to 2015 to 2017). Library creation used 5' RACE. For sequencing, an Illumina HiSeq 2500 was employed. A second PCR of roughly 6 to 12 cycles was run with a J-beta primer mix and a sample-barcoded 5' primer. TCRdb applied fastp at Q25 and MiXCR to the public reads, then kept only in-frame beta chains. Duplicate CDR3 protein sequences are folded into a single record with the most common DNA and genes. The sample records hundreds of thousands of distinct CDR3 sequences, 20% to 25% of which are singletons. The ten largest account for 8% to 10% of the sample. These same data were also listed under a study on T cells of mothers and their children.

Material for sequencing was blood. The receptor set was obtained from a boy aged 5-17 years in good health.

The V and J genes are TRBV5-1 and TRBJ2-5, with TRBD2 identical over 9 bases. The J call may be incorrect, as the DNA end agrees better with TRBJ2-1. This CDR3 comprises 15 residues. The V gene's germline CDR1 is SGHRS and CDR2 YFSETQ. The CDR3 DNA is TGCGCCAGCAGCTTGGAAAGGCGGGAGGGTGGTGAGCAGTTCTTC. Amino acids: CASSLERREGGEQFF.

This clonotype has only a few counts. The chain is built from TRBV18 and TRBJ2-5, with a possible D match to TRBD1 (5 bases). The CDR3 extends over 15 amino acids. Germline lookup yields CDR1 KGHSH and CDR2 LQKENI. V lost 3 bases and J 2 bases, leaving 13 bases between the germline ends. Here the CDR3 reads CASSPTVQNQETQYF. The CDR3 DNA reads TGTGCCAGCTCACCGACAGTACAGAATCAAGAGACCCAGTACTTC.

The V call is TRBV28, the J call TRBJ2-1; D gene ambiguous. The better agreement between TRBJ2-7 and the DNA end casts doubt on the J call. This CDR3 is 16 amino acids long. Germline assignment: CDR1 MDHEN and CDR2 SYDVKM. The CDR3 protein is CASSLGLGRGKYEQYF. Written as DNA, the CDR3 is TGTGCCAGCAGTTTGGGTTTGGGCCGAGGAAAATACGAGCAGTACTTC.

J is TRBJ2-5 and V is TRBV7-3; 8 nucleotides agree with TRBD2. The J call may be incorrect, as the DNA end agrees better with TRBJ2-1. CDR1 is SGHTA and CDR2 is FQGTGA in the germline V gene. The CDR3 extends over 14 amino acids. The DNA of the CDR3 is TGTGCCAGCAGCTCGCTAGCGGGTGTCGGTGAGCAGTTCTTC. Amino acid sequence: CASSSLAGVGEQFF.

This chain connects TRBV28 to TRBJ2-7, with 7 bases that match TRBD1. J gave up 1 base and V 3 bases, and 3 bases lay outside the gene matches. The germline V gene has CDR1 MDHEN and CDR2 SYDVKM. The CDR3 consists of 14 residues. The CDR3 DNA sequence: TGTGCCAGCAGTTTTTACAGGGGATCCTACGAGCAGTACTTC. It yields the protein CASSFYRGSYEQYF.

This clonotype was observed a handful of times. The genes are TRBV4-1 and TRBJ2-2; D possibly matches TRBD1 or TRBD2 (5 bases each). V lost 1 base, J lost 6 bases, and 18 bases lay in between. This CDR3 region has 17 residues. CDR1 is MGHRA, CDR2 YSYEKL, per germline. The CDR3 coding sequence is TGCGCCAGCAGCCAAGTCCCCCCTCAGGGAGACGCCGGGGAGCTGTTTTTT. Encoded protein: CASSQVPPQGDAGELFF.

The CDR3 coding sequence is TGTGCCAGCAGGGGACAGGTTATCTCTGGGGCCAACGTCCTGACTTTC. Translating gives CASRGQVISGANVLTF. The rearrangement uses TRBV2 and TRBJ2-6, with 8 nucleotides matching TRBD1. Germline V lookup: CDR1 SNHLY, CDR2 FYNNEI. CDR3 size: 16 residues. Trimming at V came to 6 bases and at J to 0 bases, leaving 4 bases not matched to a gene.

This chain uses TRBV4-2 with TRBJ2-7; 7 nucleotides line up with TRBD2. This CDR3 has 13 residues. Losses at the gene ends were 3 bases for V and 2 bases for J; bases not matched to a gene: 1. The germline gives CDR1 LGHNA, CDR2 YNFKEQ. In DNA form, the CDR3 reads TGTGCCAGCAGCCATGCGGGGGCCTACGAGCAGTACTTC. Its protein is CASSHAGAYEQYF.

The CDR3 reads CASSPRGYGTENEKLFF. The CDR3 DNA is TGTGCCAGCAGCCCCCGAGGGTACGGGACGGAAAATGAAAAACTGTTTTTT. The chain combines TRBV7-9 with TRBJ1-4; the D gene is possibly TRBD1 (5 bases). The CDR3 length is 17 residues. Trimming shortened V by 5 bases and J by 5 bases, and 21 bases separated the two germline ends. In germline, CDR1 is SEHNR, CDR2 FQNEAQ (reference sequence).

The CDR3 region is CSPDPANHSGANVLTF. The CDR3, as DNA: TGCAGCCCGGATCCGGCTAACCACTCTGGGGCCAACGTCCTGACTTTC. The genes are TRBV29-1 and TRBJ2-6, with D unresolved. The CDR3 extends over 16 amino acids. Germline CDR1 SQVTM, CDR2 ANQGSEA. V lost 8 bases to trimming and J lost 0 bases, with 17 bases between them.

This clonotype has just a few counts. The chain carries TRBV29-1 and TRBJ2-1; a weak D match, TRBD2 (6 bases). The length of the CDR3 is 12 residues. V was clipped by 0 bases and J by 12 bases, with 12 bases between them. Germline loops: CDR1 SQVTM, CDR2 ANQGSEA. CDR3 DNA: TGCAGCGTTGAAGATAATAGGAGGGTGCAGTTCTTC. As protein: CSVEDNRRVQFF.

The rearrangement links TRBV24-1 to TRBJ1-1; TRBD1 matches at 9 bases. Per the germline V gene, CDR1 is KGHDR and CDR2 is SFDVKD. The CDR3 is 15 amino acids. V shed 6 bases and J 9 bases; nucleotides not matched to a gene: 13. This chain's CDR3 is CATSPGTGLDLQAFF. CDR3 nucleotide sequence: TGTGCCACCAGTCCCGGGACAGGGCTTGATCTGCAAGCTTTCTTT.

This chain links TRBV29-1 with TRBJ1-1; D gene uncertain. The length of the CDR3 is 11 residues. Germline assignment: CDR1 SQVTM and CDR2 ANQGSEA. The germline V and J ends were trimmed by 5 bases and 4 bases, with 8 bases remaining between them. In DNA form, the CDR3 reads TGCAGCGTTCACGGGGTCACTGAAGCTTTCTTT. It yields the protein CSVHGVTEAFF.

This clonotype was observed a few times. The chain carries TRBV7-8 and TRBJ2-5; D is unclear. This CDR3 has 14 residues. V shed 3 bases and J shed 0 bases, with 8 bases lying between them. Germline-derived CDR1 and CDR2 are SGHVS and FQNEAQ. Here the CDR3 DNA reads TGTGCCAGCAGCTTTAGAGATTACCAAGAGACCCAGTACTTC. Protein: CASSFRDYQETQYF.

The rearrangement uses TRBV20-1 and TRBJ2-7, with TRBD2 identical over 9 bases. CDR3 length: 15 amino acids. Germline V CDR1 and CDR2: DFQATT, SNEGSKA (reference sequence). The V and J ends lost 5 bases and 0 bases, in that order; junction bases with no gene match: 8. CDR3 in amino acids: CSAAGTSKNSYEQYF. For the CDR3, the DNA is TGCAGTGCTGCCGGGACTAGCAAGAACTCCTACGAGCAGTACTTC.

The rearrangement uses TRBV10-3 and TRBJ2-1; D unresolved. The CDR3 has 16 residues. V was shortened by 3 bases and J by 2 bases, with 14 bases between the two germline ends. Germline V gene data show CDR1 as ENHRY and CDR2 as SYGVKD. CDR3 amino acids: CAISDPPERTYNEQFF. The CDR3 region has the DNA TGTGCCATCAGTGATCCGCCCGAGCGTACCTACAATGAGCAGTTCTTC.

The V and J genes are TRBV28 and TRBJ1-2; 11 bases line up with TRBD1. The CDR3 consists of 14 residues. J lost 8 bases, V lost 5 bases, and 7 bases had no gene match. CDR1 is MDHEN, CDR2 SYDVKM, per germline. As DNA, the CDR3 is TGTGCCAGCAGTCCCGACCGGGACAGGGGGGGCTACACCTTC. This encodes CASSPDRDRGGYTF.

This clonotype was counted between two and nine times. The chain links TRBV5-5 to TRBJ2-6; no reliable D call. The germline V and J ends were trimmed by 0 bases and 3 bases, with 13 bases remaining between them. The CDR3 is 17 amino acids. The germline gives CDR1 SGHKS, CDR2 YYEKEE (reference sequence). The CDR3 coding sequence is TGTGCCAGCAGCTTGGGGGGTGCGTCGCTTGGGGCCAACGTCCTGACTTTC. It encodes CASSLGGASLGANVLTF. The full variable domain, its missing parts supplied by reference TRBV5-5 and TRBJ2-6, is DAGVTQSPTHLIKTRGQQVTLRCSPISGHKSVSWYQQVLGQGPQFIFQYYEKEERGRGNFPDRFSARQFPNYSSELNVNALLLGDSALYLCASSLGGASLGANVLTFGAGSRLTVL.